This entry is about one T cell receptor (beta chain). What it recognizes is unknown. TCR beta CDR3 regions were amplified from RNA transcripts. Following a first-round RT-PCR that used HTBI primers, a second-round multiplex PCR was carried out. TCRdb analysed the multiplex PCR reads with MiXCR anew, one entry per CDR3 protein. This sample has about 380,000 distinct CDR3 sequences; approximately 15% occur once, and the top ten carry around 6.6%. Isolation of PBMCs was performed using roughly 10 ml of fresh peripheral blood. These data come from a study of Graves' ophthalmopathy and Graves' hyperthyroidism. After removal of 2 bases from V and 10 bases from J, the junction contained 8 bases not matched to a gene. Germline V CDR1 and CDR2: MNHEY, SVGEGT. The CDR3 has 14 residues. Findings of the study overall: Most expanded thyroid clonotypes above 0.001 frequency also appeared in blood.

The sample consisted of peripheral blood. This chain connects TRBV6-2 or TRBV6-3 to TRBJ1-1; TRBD1 aligns across 9 bases. The clonotype was recovered from a woman between 18 and 30 years old with stable Graves' hyperthyroidism. The CDR3 loop is CASSYTGGLEGAFF. In DNA form, the CDR3 reads TGTGCCAGCAGTTACACAGGGGGCCTCGAGGGAGCTTTCTTT.